This T cell receptor beta chain was recorded in a study of T-cell reconstitution after alpha-beta-depleted transplantation in children. The study's findings and limits: Recipient T cells and thymic progenitors that survived were the source of the high TCRbeta diversity seen at day 60 in some patients. Several hundred expanded graft clones reportedly gave rise to the alpha-beta T cells present about two months after transplant. One year after transplant, T-cell counts and diversity came mostly from newly produced T cells.

This clonotype showed up many times. The antigen remains undetermined. This CDR3 has 19 amino acids. In germline, CDR1 is MNHEY, CDR2 SMNVEV (reference sequence). Trimming removed 4 bases from V and 4 bases from J, with 25 bases in between. Researchers prepared the TCRbeta library using unique molecular identifiers, the study reports. TCRdb passed the PCR reads through MiXCR, listing each CDR3 protein once. The top ten hold under 6% of the sample, which has 750,000 to 950,000 distinct CDR3 sequences, roughly 16% seen once. This clonotype originated in a male patient between 5 and 17 years old who had a stem cell transplant for acute lymphoblastic leukemia, so the T cells may come from the graft donor. The chain combines TRBV27 with TRBJ2-2; no firm D call. This specimen consisted of PBMCs, mostly from graft donor cells, obtained 360 days after TCRalphabeta/CD19-depleted stem cell transplant. The CDR3 nucleotides are TGTGCCAGCAGTTCCTTTCTAACTTCCCGGGCCCTTAGCACCGGGGAGCTGTTTTTT. It yields the protein CASSSFLTSRALSTGELFF.